The 7 T cell receptor beta chains listed next were all sequenced from one sample in a study of cytomegalovirus exposure and HLA in healthy donors (TCRdb year 2017). Receptor amplification or capture employed the immunoSEQ multiplex PCR assay. A mixture of 60 forward primers for TCR Vbeta segments and 13 reverse primers for TCR Jbeta segments was used in the multiplex PCR. Drawn from immuneACCESS, this table holds only the in-frame rearrangements with V and J called that TCRdb kept. Clones are partly lost; checked studies trace under half to an unresolved V gene and leave the rest unexplained. In all, the sample holds roughly 180,000 clones, and over 70% of those were seen once. The ten largest account for 3% to 4.5% of the sample. Sequenced input: PBMCs. The receptors were gathered from a woman in her sixties in good health and CMV-seropositive.

V is TRBV9 and J is TRBJ2-1, with D maybe TRBD1 (7 bases). Per germline, CDR1 SGDLS and CDR2 YYNGEE. CDR3 length equals 14 residues. Trimming cost V 0 bases and J 9 bases, with 13 bases left between them. CDR3 bases: TGTGCCAGCAGCGTAGCATACAGGGGAGGTGAGCAGTTCTTC. Its translation is CASSVAYRGGEQFF.

This sequence joins TRBV28 and TRBJ1-1, with D possibly TRBD1 on 6 matching bases. Deletions cut 2 bases from V and 0 bases from J, with 16 bases between. Germline V CDR1 and CDR2: MDHEN, SYDVKM. This CDR3 spans 17 amino acids. CDR3 loop: CASSLVQAGDLNTEAFF. DNA of the CDR3: TGTGCCAGCAGTTTAGTTCAGGCAGGGGACCTGAACACTGAAGCTTTCTTT.

The chain links TRBV5-5 to TRBJ2-5; D is possibly TRBD1 (5 bases). The assigned J gene may be wrong: the sequence end matches TRBJ2-7 better. This CDR3 has 15 residues. The V gene's germline CDR1 is SGHKS and CDR2 YYEKEE (reference sequence). CDR3 protein: CASSLLPVTGYEQYF. CDR3 sequence (DNA): TGTGCCAGCAGCTTGCTTCCCGTAACAGGTTACGAGCAGTACTTC.

This clone was counted a few times. The chain carries TRBV30 and TRBJ1-2; 10 bases line up with TRBD1. J was trimmed by 6 bases and V by 2 bases; bases with no gene match: 6. The CDR3 length is 14 residues. CDR1 is GTSNPN and CDR2 is SVGIG in the germline V gene (reference sequence). CDR3 amino acids: CAWSPPGTGDGYTF. CDR3 sequence (DNA): TGTGCCTGGAGTCCCCCGGGGACAGGGGATGGCTACACCTTC.

The chain joins TRBV11-2 to TRBJ2-7; possibly TRBD2 for D (6 bases). Trimming left V 5 bases short and J 3 bases short, with 11 bases between. There are 13 residues in the CDR3. Germline assignment: CDR1 SGHAT and CDR2 FQNNGV. Written as DNA, the CDR3 is TGTGCCAGCAGCCAAGGGACTTACTACGAGCAGTACTTC. As protein: CASSQGTYYEQYF.

This chain links TRBV5-1 with TRBJ1-2; TRBD1 matches 7 bases. V dropped 3 bases and J dropped 1; count of bases not matched to a gene: 6. This CDR3 has 15 amino acids. CDR1 and CDR2 from the germline V gene are SGHRS and YFSETQ. As DNA, the CDR3 is TGCGCCAGCAGCTCGGACAGGTCCTATAACTATGGCTACACCTTC. The encoded protein is CASSSDRSYNYGYTF. The full variable domain, rest sourced from reference TRBV5-1 and TRBJ1-2, is KAGVTQTPRYLIKTRGQQVTLSCSPISGHRSVSWYQQTPGQGLQFLFEYFSETQRNKGNFPGRFSGRQFSNSRSEMNVSTLELGDSALYLCASSSDRSYNYGYTFGSGTRLTVV.

The DNA of the CDR3 is TGTGCCAGCAGCTTAGGGTGGCGGGAGAGGAGCTCCTACAATGAGCAGTTCTTC. Protein: CASSLGWRERSSYNEQFF. The chain links TRBV7-2 to TRBJ2-1; 7 nucleotides line up with TRBD2. The V gene's germline CDR1 is SGHTA and CDR2 FQGNSA. The CDR3 contains 18 residues. Trimming took 1 base from V and 0 from J; bases not matched to a gene: 9.